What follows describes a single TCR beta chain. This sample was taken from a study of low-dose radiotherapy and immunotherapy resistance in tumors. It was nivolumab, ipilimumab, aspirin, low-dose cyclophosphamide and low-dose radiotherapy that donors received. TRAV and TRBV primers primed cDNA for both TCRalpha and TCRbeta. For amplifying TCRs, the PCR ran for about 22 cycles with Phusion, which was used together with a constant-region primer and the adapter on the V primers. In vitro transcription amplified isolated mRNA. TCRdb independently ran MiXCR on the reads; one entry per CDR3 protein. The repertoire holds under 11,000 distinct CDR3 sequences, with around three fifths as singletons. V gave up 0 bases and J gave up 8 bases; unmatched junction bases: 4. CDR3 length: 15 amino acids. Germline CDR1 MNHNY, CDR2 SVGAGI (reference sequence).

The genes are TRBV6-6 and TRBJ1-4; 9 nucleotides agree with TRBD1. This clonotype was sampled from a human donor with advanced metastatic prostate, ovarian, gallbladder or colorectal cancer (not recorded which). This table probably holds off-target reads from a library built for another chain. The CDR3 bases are TGTGCCAGCAGTTACTCGGGACAGGGTTGGGAAAAACTGTTTTTT. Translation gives CASSYSGQGWEKLFF.